The 23 T cell receptor beta chains given below trace back to one sample, sequenced in a study of shared clonotypes between healthy human individuals. The data were produced by immunoSEQ multiplex PCR, yet TCRdb's version contains in-frame clones alone and is incomplete. The table has roughly 2.5 million clones, 90% to 95% seen once. The sequenced sample consisted of naive CD4+ T cells sorted from blood. The subset was: CD45RA+ positively selected. The receptors originated from a man between 18 and 29 years old in good health.

The rearrangement joins TRBV6-1 to TRBJ1-1; no clear D. Germline V gene sequence: CDR1 MNHNS, CDR2 SASEGT. With 5 bases removed from V and 2 bases from J, the gap between germline ends came to 12 bases. The CDR3 extends over 14 amino acids. The DNA for the CDR3 is TGTGCCAGCAGTTTGAACGGAATAAACACTGAAGCTTTCTTT. Residues: CASSLNGINTEAFF.

This sequence joins TRBV5-1 and TRBJ2-2, with D perhaps TRBD1 or TRBD2 (5 bases each). Germline CDR1 SGHRS, CDR2 YFSETQ. V lost 3 bases to trimming and J lost 2 bases, with 11 bases between them. The CDR3 is made up of 15 amino acids. Written as DNA, the CDR3 is TGCGCCAGCAGCTCAGTGGGGGTCAACACCGGGGAGCTGTTTTTT. Its translation: CASSSVGVNTGELFF.

V and J are TRBV29-1 and TRBJ1-2, with 10 bases that match TRBD1. V dropped 7 bases and J dropped 6; count of bases not matched to a gene: 2. The CDR3 has 11 amino acids. Looked up from germline, CDR1 is SQVTM and CDR2 is ANQGSEA. The CDR3 protein is CSGGTGDGYTF. CDR3 bases: TGCAGCGGGGGGACAGGGGATGGCTACACCTTC.

The V gene is TRBV28, the J gene TRBJ2-7; the match to TRBD1 covers 9 bases. CDR1 and CDR2 (germline): MDHEN, SYDVKM. Trimming took 6 bases from V and 5 from J; bases not matched to a gene: 5. This CDR3 comprises 13 residues. The CDR3 loop reads CASRGTGLNEQYF. In DNA, the CDR3 is TGTGCCAGCAGGGGGACAGGGCTGAACGAGCAGTACTTC.

V and J are TRBV5-1 and TRBJ1-6, with D perhaps TRBD1 (5 bases). Germline V lookup: CDR1 SGHRS, CDR2 YFSETQ. Trimming left V 4 bases short and J 8 bases short, with 10 bases between. The CDR3 is 13 residues long. Here the CDR3 reads CASSHQGDSPLHF. The DNA for the CDR3 is TGCGCCAGCAGCCACCAAGGGGATTCACCCCTCCACTTT. Full variable domain (outside the CDR3, taken from reference TRBV5-1 and TRBJ1-6): KAGVTQTPRYLIKTRGQQVTLSCSPISGHRSVSWYQQTPGQGLQFLFEYFSETQRNKGNFPGRFSGRQFSNSRSEMNVSTLELGDSALYLCASSHQGDSPLHFGNGTRLTVT.

This sequence joins TRBV7-2 and TRBJ2-1; 9 bases match TRBD2. The germline CDR1 and CDR2 sequences are SGHTA and FQGNSA. Trimming removed 1 base from V and 3 bases from J; junction bases left unmatched: 7. This CDR3 has 17 amino acids. The CDR3 protein is CASSLGLLAGYYNEQFF. As DNA, the CDR3 is TGTGCCAGCAGCTTAGGTTTGCTAGCGGGGTACTACAATGAGCAGTTCTTC.

J is TRBJ2-7 and V is TRBV29-1; the D call may be TRBD1 or TRBD2 (5 bases each). The V end was cut by 3 bases, the J end by 5 bases, with 11 bases between. This CDR3 is built from 12 residues. Germline V gene lookup returns CDR1 SQVTM and CDR2 ANQGSEA. CDR3 bases: TGCAGCGTTGACGGGGCTGGGAACGAGCAGTACTTC. Amino acid sequence: CSVDGAGNEQYF.

This chain joins TRBV27 and TRBJ2-3; D may be TRBD2 (6 bases). The CDR3 contains 15 residues. CDR1 and CDR2 (germline): MNHEY, SMNVEV (reference sequence). The germline V and J ends were trimmed by 6 bases and 2 bases, with 15 bases remaining between them. The CDR3 DNA reads TGTGCCAGCAGACCAACCGGGACTGTCACAGATACGCAGTATTTT. It yields the protein CASRPTGTVTDTQYF.

The genes are TRBV28 and TRBJ2-7; TRBD1 might be the D (6 bases). The V end lost 4 bases, the J end lost 4 bases, and 8 bases lay between the germline ends. The CDR3 sequence is 12 residues long. CDR1 is MDHEN, CDR2 SYDVKM, per germline. Here the CDR3 reads CASSSTGYEQYF. DNA for the CDR3: TGTGCCAGCAGTTCGACAGGTTACGAGCAGTACTTC.

This chain links TRBV15 with TRBJ2-5; D not certain. Between the trimmed V and J ends, which lost 0 bases and 2 bases, there was a span of 13 bases. The CDR3 length is 16 residues. Germline values: CDR1 LNHNV, CDR2 YYDKDF (reference sequence). The CDR3: CATSRDHAVGQETQYF. CDR3 coding DNA: TGTGCCACCAGCAGAGATCACGCAGTGGGTCAAGAGACCCAGTACTTC.

The rearrangement links TRBV10-3 to TRBJ2-5, with 7 bases lining up with TRBD1. Judging by the DNA end, TRBJ2-7 fits better; the J call may be wrong. The CDR3 has 12 residues. The germline V gene has CDR1 ENHRY and CDR2 SYGVKD. The CDR3 sequence: CAMGQSVYEQYF. In DNA, the CDR3 is TGTGCCATGGGACAGTCGGTCTACGAGCAGTACTTC.

CDR3 sequence reads: CATRLLAGDEQFF. The CDR3 DNA sequence: TGTGCCACCAGATTACTAGCAGGGGATGAGCAGTTCTTC. This rearrangement joins TRBV10-3 to TRBJ2-1; D could derive from TRBD1 or TRBD2 (6 bases each). V lost 10 bases, J lost 8 bases, and 18 bases lay in between. This CDR3 region has 13 residues. CDR1 and CDR2 (germline): ENHRY, SYGVKD.

The chain has TRBV5-4 and TRBJ2-1; 10 nucleotides agree with TRBD2. This CDR3 is 17 amino acids long. Germline CDR1 reads SGHNT; CDR2 reads YYREEE (reference sequence). J lost 9 bases, V lost 4 bases, and 16 bases had no gene match. The CDR3 reads CASSPSGVRLAGVEQFF. The CDR3 DNA sequence: TGTGCCAGCAGCCCCTCCGGGGTGCGTCTAGCGGGAGTTGAGCAGTTCTTC.

This clone occurred once. The V gene is TRBV5-4, the J gene TRBJ1-1; 7 bases fit TRBD1. This CDR3 is built from 17 residues. CDR1 and CDR2 from the germline V gene are SGHNT and YYREEE (reference sequence). The V and J ends lost 6 bases and 2 bases, in that order; junction bases with no gene match: 16. The CDR3: CASISTPKGAGNTEAFF. CDR3 in DNA: TGTGCCAGCATCTCGACACCGAAGGGGGCTGGAAACACTGAAGCTTTCTTT.

As to this clone: Distinct nucleotide sequences in the sample also encode this CDR3. The rearrangement joins TRBV5-1 to TRBJ2-5; D assignment may be TRBD1 or TRBD2 (5 bases each). Looked up from germline, CDR1 is SGHRS and CDR2 is YFSETQ. The CDR3 is made up of 14 amino acids. V lost 5 bases and J lost 0, with 11 bases in between. CDR3 sequence: CASSLGEYQETQYF. Here the CDR3 DNA reads TGCGCCAGCAGTCTAGGGGAGTACCAAGAGACCCAGTACTTC.

This clone was seen only a few times. V and J are TRBV7-9 and TRBJ1-4, with D maybe TRBD1 (6 bases). The germline gives CDR1 SEHNR, CDR2 FQNEAQ (reference sequence). The CDR3 totals 14 residues. V shed 5 bases and J shed 4 bases, with 11 bases lying between them. The CDR3 region has the DNA TGTGCCAGCAGCCCAGACAGGAATAATGAAAAACTGTTTTTT. It translates to CASSPDRNNEKLFF.

J is TRBJ2-1 and V is TRBV28; D is perhaps TRBD1 (5 bases). Trimming left V 3 bases short and J 8 bases short, with 17 bases between. Germline values: CDR1 MDHEN, CDR2 SYDVKM. The CDR3 extends over 15 amino acids. CDR3 sequence (DNA): TGTGCCAGCAGTTTGGCGGCAGGGCTGTGGGATGAGCAGTTCTTC. Its translation: CASSLAAGLWDEQFF.

This clone was recorded only once. CDR3 residues: CATPGGVNGYTF. In DNA form, the CDR3 reads TGTGCCACTCCCGGGGGGGTTAATGGCTACACCTTC. The V gene is TRBV7-9, the J gene TRBJ1-2; D possibly corresponds to TRBD1 (5 bases). Trimming pared 10 bases from V and 6 bases from J, leaving 15 bases between. This CDR3 contains 12 residues. Looked up from germline, CDR1 is SEHNR and CDR2 is FQNEAQ (reference sequence).

V and J are TRBV7-2 and TRBJ2-3; maybe TRBD1 (6 bases). CDR1 and CDR2 (germline): SGHTA, FQGNSA. Trimming left V 5 bases short and J 0 bases short, with 18 bases between. The CDR3 has 17 residues. The CDR3 loop reads CASSARTGPRSTDTQYF. The CDR3 DNA is TGTGCCAGCAGCGCCAGAACAGGGCCCCGCAGCACAGATACGCAGTATTTT.

This clone was seen once. V is TRBV7-9 and J is TRBJ2-5, with a weak D call TRBD2 (6 bases). This CDR3 contains 13 residues. In germline, CDR1 is SEHNR, CDR2 FQNEAQ (reference sequence). The CDR3 reads CAGGSPILETQYF. CDR3 DNA: TGTGCGGGAGGATCCCCGATACTAGAGACCCAGTACTTC.

The rearrangement uses TRBV7-2 and TRBJ2-3; TRBD2 agrees at 12 bases. The trim removed 5 bases at V and 1 base at J, leaving 10 bases unmatched. Germline values: CDR1 SGHTA, CDR2 FQGNSA. This CDR3 has 18 amino acids. CDR3 in DNA: TGTGCCAGCAGCCCCGGGACTAGCGGGCGGGGAGGCACAGATACGCAGTATTTT. This gives the protein CASSPGTSGRGGTDTQYF.

As to this clone: The same CDR3 is also encoded by other DNA sequences in this sample. The chain couples TRBV6-5 to TRBJ1-5, with D possibly matching TRBD1 (5 bases). V was shortened by 8 bases and J by 4 bases, with 9 bases between the two germline ends. Germline V gene data show CDR1 as MNHEY and CDR2 as SVGAGI. The CDR3 spans 12 residues. The chain's CDR3 is CASRDGNQPQHF. The CDR3 nucleotides read TGTGCCAGCCGGGACGGGAATCAGCCCCAGCATTTT.

This clone was detected only once. The chain recombines TRBV28 with TRBJ1-6; 7 bases match TRBD1. The CDR3 length is 13 residues. The trim removed 8 bases at V and 9 bases at J, leaving 7 bases unmatched. The germline CDR1 and CDR2 sequences are MDHEN and SYDVKM. CDR3 amino acids: CASARQGTSPLHF. The CDR3 coding sequence is TGTGCCAGCGCTAGACAGGGTACTTCACCCCTCCACTTT. Based on the CDR3 plus reference TRBV28 and TRBJ1-6, the full variable domain is DVKVTQSSRYLVKRTGEKVFLECVQDMDHENMFWYRQDPGLGLRLIYFSYDVKMKEKGDIPEGYSVSREKKERFSLILESASTNQTSMYLCASARQGTSPLHFGNGTRLTVT.